Presented here are 17 T cell receptor beta chains from one specimen sequenced in a study of blood T cell repertoires in COVID-19. Generated by immunoSEQ multiplex PCR, the TCRdb table keeps only in-frame clones and is missing some. The table records 75,000 to 80,000 clones, roughly 80% of them present only once. Sample: peripheral blood. The receptors come from a woman aged 55-69 years with acute or convalescent COVID-19.

The rearrangement joins TRBV24-1 to TRBJ1-2; 9 nucleotides line up with TRBD1. The CDR3 extends over 14 amino acids. Looked up from germline, CDR1 is KGHDR and CDR2 is SFDVKD. The trim removed 2 bases at V and 9 bases at J, leaving 6 bases unmatched. The CDR3 reads CATSDWGQGNSYTF. DNA for the CDR3: TGTGCCACCAGTGATTGGGGACAGGGTAACAGCTACACCTTC.

CDR3 bases: TGTGCCAGCTCAACTTGGGGCAGCCATTTCGAGCAAGAGACCCAGTACTTC. It yields the protein CASSTWGSHFEQETQYF. This chain links TRBV5-6 with TRBJ2-5, with D possibly matching TRBD1 (5 bases). Germline V gene data show CDR1 as SGHDT and CDR2 as YYEEEE. The CDR3 runs to 17 residues. V was trimmed by 7 bases and J by 2 bases, leaving 24 bases between them.

The rearrangement uses TRBV12-5 and TRBJ1-2, with D uncertain. The CDR3 consists of 13 residues. With 4 bases removed from V and 2 bases from J, the gap between germline ends came to 8 bases. CDR1 LGHNT and CDR2 FRNRAP come from the germline V gene. The CDR3 here is CASGWEENYGYTF. In nucleotides, the CDR3 is TGTGCTAGTGGTTGGGAGGAGAACTATGGCTACACCTTC.

The J gene is TRBJ1-3, the V gene TRBV5-1, with a weak D call TRBD1 (6 bases). The V and J ends lost 4 bases and 2 bases respectively, with 13 bases between them. The CDR3 extends over 15 amino acids. Germline loops: CDR1 SGHRS, CDR2 YFSETQ. The CDR3 DNA follows: TGCGCCAGCAGCCACAATGGACAGACTGGAAACACCATATATTTT. It encodes CASSHNGQTGNTIYF.

This clone has ten or more counts. The chain is built from TRBV6-4 and TRBJ2-7, with 7 bases that match TRBD2. The germline V gene has CDR1 MRHNA and CDR2 SNTAGT. The CDR3 has 14 amino acids. The V segment lost 4 bases and the J segment 5 bases; nucleotides outside the gene matches: 8. The CDR3 DNA is TGTGCCAGCAGTGCGGGAGGACCTTCCAACGAGCAGTACTTC. Translated, it gives CASSAGGPSNEQYF.

This clone has more than one count but fewer than ten. This rearrangement joins TRBV4-2 to TRBJ2-2; D is unclear. Germline lookup yields CDR1 LGHNA and CDR2 YNFKEQ. V lost 1 base, J lost 5 bases, and 11 bases lay in between. CDR3 length equals 15 residues. The DNA for the CDR3 is TGTGCCAGCAGCCAAGGCGACACCTTAACCGGGGAGCTGTTTTTT. Its translation is CASSQGDTLTGELFF.

This chain joins TRBV19 and TRBJ2-1; 7 bases are a match to TRBD2. The CDR3 totals 16 residues. Germline CDR1 is LNHDA and CDR2 is SQIVND (reference sequence). J lost 3 bases, V lost 7 bases, and 12 bases had no gene match. The CDR3 here is CASTLWGGGNYNEQFF. The CDR3 region has the DNA TGTGCCAGTACTTTGTGGGGGGGAGGAAACTACAATGAGCAGTTCTTC.

The rearrangement links TRBV4-2 to TRBJ1-5; the D gene is possibly TRBD1 (5 bases). CDR1 is LGHNA, CDR2 YNFKEQ, per germline. Between the trimmed V and J ends, which lost 4 bases and 0 bases, there was a span of 13 bases. The CDR3 totals 16 residues. The CDR3 bases are TGTGCCAGCAGCCGAGGACACCGCATTAGCAATCAGCCCCAGCATTTT. Its protein is CASSRGHRISNQPQHF.

This chain connects TRBV6-5 to TRBJ1-4; TRBD1 might be the D (5 bases). CDR1 and CDR2 from the germline V gene are MNHEY and SVGAGI. V was shortened by 0 bases and J by 3 bases, with 8 bases between the two germline ends. The CDR3 runs to 15 residues. Here the CDR3 DNA reads TGTGCCAGCAGTTACTCGACAGCTTCTAATGAAAAACTGTTTTTT. Protein: CASSYSTASNEKLFF.

This chain connects TRBV19 to TRBJ1-6; 7 nucleotides agree with TRBD1. Unmatched junction bases numbered 11, after V lost 11 bases and J lost 4 bases. Germline CDR1 reads LNHDA; CDR2 reads SQIVND (reference sequence). CDR3 size: 15 residues. CDR3 in DNA: TGTGCCTGTGCCTTCCGGGACAGATATAATTCACCCCTCCACTTT. Residues: CACAFRDRYNSPLHF.

The rearrangement joins TRBV19 to TRBJ2-5, with D tentatively TRBD1 (6 bases). CDR3 length equals 16 residues. V was pared by 1 base and J by 5 bases, with 17 bases between. From germline, CDR1 is LNHDA and CDR2 SQIVND (reference sequence). The CDR3 DNA is TGTGCCAGTAGTATAGGAGCAGGGGCGGATGGTGAGACCCAGTACTTC. Protein sequence: CASSIGAGADGETQYF.

Only one count was recorded for this clone. The rearrangement links TRBV19 to TRBJ1-1; D is possibly TRBD1 (6 bases). Trimming left V 5 bases short and J 1 base short, with 14 bases between. Germline CDR1 and CDR2: LNHDA and SQIVND (reference sequence). The CDR3 has 15 residues. The CDR3 DNA reads as TGTGCCAGTAGTCCGTACAGGGAGGGGAACACTGAAGCTTTCTTT. It is translated as CASSPYREGNTEAFF.

This chain's CDR3 is CASSFSGTGGYGYTF. In nucleotides, the CDR3 is TGTGCCAGTAGTTTCTCCGGGACAGGGGGATATGGCTACACCTTC. The J gene is TRBJ1-2, the V gene TRBV19; TRBD1 matches at 11 bases. The V segment lost 5 bases and the J segment 5 bases; nucleotides outside the gene matches: 7. The CDR3 sequence is 15 residues long. Germline-derived CDR1 and CDR2 are LNHDA and SQIVND (reference sequence).

The chain uses TRBV5-4 and TRBJ1-2; 8 nucleotides agree with TRBD1. This CDR3 is 15 amino acids long. Germline values: CDR1 SGHNT, CDR2 YYREEE (reference sequence). Trimming at V came to 4 bases and at J to 3 bases, leaving 8 bases not matched to a gene. The CDR3 sequence: CASSPPDRVDYGYTF. For the CDR3, the DNA is TGTGCCAGCAGCCCACCGGACAGGGTAGACTATGGCTACACCTTC. Full variable domain (remainder filled in from reference TRBV5-4 and TRBJ1-2): ETGVTQSPTHLIKTRGQQVTLRCSSQSGHNTVSWYQQALGQGPQFIFQYYREEENGRGNFPPRFSGLQFPNYSSELNVNALELDDSALYLCASSPPDRVDYGYTFGSGTRLTVV.

This clone was observed a few times. The J gene is TRBJ1-5, the V gene TRBV30; 7 bases are a match to TRBD1. The junction had 5 bases not matched to a gene; V was cut back by 5 bases and J by 4 bases. CDR3 length: 13 amino acids. The germline gives CDR1 GTSNPN, CDR2 SVGIG (reference sequence). The CDR3 sequence is CAWDRERNQPQHF. CDR3 sequence (DNA): TGTGCCTGGGACAGGGAGAGGAATCAGCCCCAGCATTTT.

At least ten counts were recorded for this clone. The rearrangement uses TRBV11-2 and TRBJ1-2; a weak D match, TRBD1 (5 bases). Germline V gives CDR1 SGHAT, CDR2 FQNNGV. V was clipped by 1 base and J by 0 bases, with 12 bases between them. CDR3 length: 16 residues. CDR3 sequence: CASSLVGSGTNYGYTF. In nucleotides, the CDR3 is TGTGCCAGCAGCTTAGTGGGGTCAGGGACTAACTATGGCTACACCTTC.

This sequence joins TRBV27 and TRBJ2-7; 7 bases align to TRBD1. CDR3 length equals 15 residues. Per the germline V gene, CDR1 is MNHEY and CDR2 is SMNVEV (reference sequence). V dropped 6 bases and J dropped 0; count of bases not matched to a gene: 8. CDR3 loop: CASRGTEVFSYEQYF. Written as DNA, the CDR3 is TGTGCCAGCAGGGGGACAGAAGTTTTCTCCTACGAGCAGTACTTC.